This T cell receptor (beta chain) was profiled in a study of response to subunit inactivated influenza vaccine. This CDR3 is built from 16 residues. The V and J ends lost 4 bases and 1 base, in that order; junction bases with no gene match: 4. In germline, CDR1 is LGHDT, CDR2 YNNKEL (reference sequence). TCRdb re-analysed the RT-PCR reads in MiXCR, keeping a single row per CDR3 protein. The table has about 170,000 distinct CDR3 sequences, over 9.5% seen once. These data were likewise used in another study, on T cells expressing NK-cell markers. This second report adds: Libraries used 5'RACE template switching adding universal primer site and UMIs. Each TCR beta repertoire originated in sorted T cells that were CD3+CD56+NKG2C+, CD3+CD56+NKG2C- or CD3+CD56-NKG2C+. Restriction of sorting to alpha-beta TCR T cells was accomplished in several experiments using an anti-gamma-delta TCR antibody. Researchers report these clonotypes also headed the CD3+CD56-NKG2C+ fraction in a few donors.

J is TRBJ2-2 and V is TRBV3-1, with 9 nucleotides matching TRBD2. The sample in question was CD8+ T cells sorted from PBMCs, obtained 11 to 12 days after vaccination. This TCR was sampled from a man aged 45 to 65 who received an inactivated influenza vaccine. DNA of the CDR3: TGTGCCAGCAGCCCAAAACTAGCGGGGAACACCGGGGAGCTGTTTTTT. Translated: CASSPKLAGNTGELFF.